This T cell receptor beta chain is from a study of cytomegalovirus exposure and HLA in healthy donors. Study-level information: The early release's HLA-typed donors yielded roughly 85 million unique TCRs.

Researchers ran the PCR with 60 Vbeta and 13 Jbeta primers. Assay used: immunoSEQ multiplex PCR; TCRdb lists only in-frame clones, some missing. The sample data list approximately 110,000 clones. Study findings and constraints: Rare sequences made up most TCRs, while some public TCRs were found in many donors.

A remark on this clone: Its antigen is unidentified.

The germline CDR1 and CDR2 sequences are SGHTS and YDEGEE. V gave up 0 bases and J gave up 1 base; unmatched junction bases: 2. The CDR3 totals 15 residues. These donors, healthy bone marrow donors, were studied. This rearrangement joins TRBV5-8 to TRBJ2-5; 8 bases are shared with TRBD2. Sequencing was carried out using PBMCs. The sequence came from a man aged 30 to 45 in good health and CMV-seronegative. This chain's CDR3 is CASSLAGRVQETQYF. The CDR3 DNA reads as TGTGCCAGCAGCTTGGCCGGGAGGGTCCAAGAGACCCAGTACTTC.